This TCR beta chain was identified during a study of blood T cell repertoires in COVID-19. On the study more broadly: Samples of COVID-19 (acute and convalescent) were obtained from the United States, Italy and Spain. From T cells, B-cell-depleted T cells, or PBMCs came the material, which was cDNA or gDNA.

Authors' analysis steps: It was from reference gene primer amplification that nucleated cell counts were estimated. The method was immunoSEQ multiplex PCR; TCRdb's version includes in-frame clones alone and lacks a portion of them. Clone size and V and J calls were adopted from that table, with D and trimming inferred from the DNA. The sample shows about 50,000 clones, 88% of them seen only once. CDR1 is MNHEY and CDR2 is SMNVEV in the germline V gene (reference sequence). Trimming took off 5 bases at V and 2 bases at J, with 17 bases between the two ends. The length of the CDR3 is 16 residues. Sequenced sample: peripheral blood. This chain joins TRBV27 and TRBJ2-3, with D maybe TRBD2 (5 bases). The sequence came from a man aged 50 to 59 with active COVID-19. The DNA for the CDR3 is TGTGCCAGCAGTCCCCTTAAAGGCGGGTACACAGATACGCAGTATTTT. Translating it yields CASSPLKGGYTDTQYF.